These T cell receptor beta chains were read from a single sample in a study of a mutant IDH1 vaccine in newly diagnosed glioma. Antigen specificity for these receptors is unknown. The table came from immunoSEQ multiplex PCR; TCRdb's copy has only in-frame clones and leaves some out. This sample yields around 46,000 clones, of which around 80% are seen a single time; around 5.2% belongs to the top ten. Source: PBMCs, taken from a glioma patient whose treatment included an IDH1 peptide vaccine. The source of these receptors is a man aged 45-65 years with glioma. Each CDR3 is given with its conserved first and last residue. Each record gives: J gene, CDR3 length, V gene, CDR3 protein.

>TRBJ1-2|13|TRBV6-5
CASSHRGLDGYTF
>TRBJ1-2|13|TRBV29-1
CSVEEGYYGGYTF
>TRBJ2-7|14|TRBV6-6
CASSRDRGAYEQYF
>TRBJ1-3|16|TRBV2
CASRPDSRAVGNTIYF
>TRBJ2-1|16|TRBV28
CASSYLHGTAYNEQFF
>TRBJ2-3|15|TRBV29-1
CSLTGTQAPTDTQYF
>TRBJ2-1|15|TRBV5-1
CASSLGAGRDNEQFF
>TRBJ1-1|14|TRBV7-8
CASSPQRMNTEAFF
>TRBJ2-2|14|TRBV5-5
CASSLELYTGELFF
>TRBJ2-7|17|TRBV5-4
CASSPGGGSSISYEQYF
>TRBJ2-2|15|TRBV27
CASSSGTSYTGELFF
>TRBJ2-7|15|TRBV18
CASSQLARGLDEQYF
>TRBJ2-2|15|TRBV19
CASSRLAGNTGELFF
>TRBJ2-2|16|TRBV18
CASSPQASQNTGELFF
>TRBJ2-4|15|TRBV6-5
CASSYLGRDQNIQYF
>TRBJ2-1|15|TRBV18
CASSPNRGTYNEQFF
>TRBJ1-3|12|TRBV6-4
CASLPLVNTIYF
>TRBJ2-2|13|TRBV6-1
CASRGRDPGELFF
>TRBJ1-2|13|TRBV30
CAWSADRGAGYTF
>TRBJ2-7|13|TRBV25-1
CASSPPVEDEQYF
>TRBJ1-5|14|TRBV2
CASSPRQLNQPQHF
>TRBJ1-2|14|TRBV25-1
CASSENGLRGGYTF
>TRBJ1-3|17|TRBV4-1
CASSHPGTGARGNTIYF
>TRBJ1-5|13|TRBV29-1
CSAIQGSNQPQHF
>TRBJ2-3|17|TRBV30
CAWSVLLAGGLTDTQYF
>TRBJ2-2|15|TRBV5-1
CASRDTGNSAGELFF
>TRBJ2-5|14|TRBV2
CASSLLISGETQYF
>TRBJ1-2|15|TRBV4-1
CASSQGKETDYGYTF
>TRBJ1-5|13|TRBV2
CASSGRVIGPQHF
>TRBJ1-3|13|TRBV10-3
CATFSDRGNTIYF
>TRBJ2-7|15|TRBV10-1
CASSRSGSPDYEQYF
>TRBJ1-1|14|TRBV7-9
CASSPRDSYTEAFF
>TRBJ2-7|15|TRBV6-5
CASSYSRIPSYEQYF
>TRBJ1-1|13|TRBV30
CAWAKGRVTEAFF
>TRBJ1-1|15|TRBV5-1
CASTRGQGWNTEAFF
>TRBJ1-6|16|TRBV6-1
CASSELVGGGNSPLHF
>TRBJ2-3|20|TRBV19
CASSIRTSGLAGLSTDTQYF